This note documents a single T cell receptor beta chain sequence. Its antigen is not known. This record belongs to a study of cytomegalovirus exposure and HLA in healthy donors. The CDR3 loop spans 14 amino acids. CDR1 and CDR2 from the germline V gene are SGHNT and YYREEE (reference sequence). V lost 4 bases and J lost 2, with 13 bases in between. Study-level points and caveats: Reports showed the classifier diagnosing cytomegalovirus status with high specificity and sensitivity.

Method: immunoSEQ multiplex PCR; TCRdb's copy keeps in-frame clones and lacks some. The data show over 250,000 clones, approximately 83% seen once. The receptor was derived from a woman between 18 and 30 years old in good health and CMV-seronegative. Sequenced sample: PBMCs. V and J are TRBV5-4 and TRBJ2-7, with D maybe TRBD2 (6 bases). Here the CDR3 DNA reads TGTGCCAGCAGCGGCGGGACGGCTCCCTACGAGCAGTACTTC. Residues: CASSGGTAPYEQYF. Together with reference TRBV5-4 and TRBJ2-7, the CDR3 gives the full variable domain: ETGVTQSPTHLIKTRGQQVTLRCSSQSGHNTVSWYQQALGQGPQFIFQYYREEENGRGNFPPRFSGLQFPNYSSELNVNALELDDSALYLCASSGGTAPYEQYFGPGTRLTVT.